This T cell receptor (beta chain) appears in the sequencing data of a study of technical replicates of blood from a handful of donors. The CDR3 is 18 residues long. Germline V gene data show CDR1 as MRHNA and CDR2 as SNTAGT. Trimming took 2 bases from V and 2 from J, leaving 19 bases between them. Some clones are missing from TCRdb's copy, which holds only in-frame ones; the method was immunoSEQ multiplex PCR. The sample has 60,000 to 75,000 clones, around 97% seen once. This sequence joins TRBV6-4 and TRBJ2-1, with D possibly being TRBD1 (5 bases). Sequences were obtained from T cells isolated from PBMCs. The origin of this receptor is a human donor in good health. The DNA of the CDR3 is TGTGCCAGCAGTGACCGAAGTAAACAGGTTTATGCCTACAATGAGCAGTTCTTC. Residues: CASSDRSKQVYAYNEQFF.